These 30 T cell receptor beta chains share one sample of origin, sequenced in a study of T cells in Graves' hyperthyroidism and ophthalmopathy. RNA transcripts were the template for amplifying TCR beta CDR3 regions. TCR CDR3 underwent first-round RT-PCR with the HTBI primer set. TCRdb re-analysed the multiplex PCR reads in MiXCR, keeping a single row per CDR3 protein. Here the sample spans under 350,000 distinct CDR3 sequences, roughly 20% being singletons. The sample was blood. The receptors derive from a woman between 50 and 59 years old with Graves' hyperthyroidism.

V is TRBV27 and J is TRBJ2-7; D gene ambiguous. CDR3 length: 13 residues. CDR1 is MNHEY, CDR2 SMNVEV, per germline (reference sequence). V was shortened by 5 bases and J by 4 bases, with 12 bases between the two germline ends. The CDR3 coding sequence is TGTGCCAGCAGTCCAAATATGCGGTACGAGCAGTACTTC. Translation: CASSPNMRYEQYF.

In this sample, this clonotype turned up many times. The chain joins TRBV12-3 or TRBV12-4 to TRBJ2-1; TRBD2 aligns across 7 bases. With V trimmed by 7 bases and J by 4 bases, 10 bases remained unmatched. The CDR3 has 15 residues. CDR3 nucleotides: TGTGCCAGCACCGATGGGGCTAGCGGTTACAATGAGCAGTTCTTC. Encoded protein: CASTDGASGYNEQFF.

This clonotype was observed many times. The V gene is TRBV20-1, the J gene TRBJ2-1; a possible D gene is TRBD2 (6 bases). Germline V lookup: CDR1 DFQATT, CDR2 SNEGSKA (reference sequence). The CDR3 is 14 residues long. Trimming left V 3 bases short and J 1 base short, with 10 bases between. Here the CDR3 DNA reads TGCAGTGCTAGGGTAGCGGTTTCCTACAATGAGCAGTTCTTC. It yields the protein CSARVAVSYNEQFF.

This clonotype was observed many times. The chain links TRBV2 to TRBJ1-2; 7 bases agree with TRBD1. J was trimmed by 4 bases and V by 3 bases; bases with no gene match: 5. CDR3 size: 14 residues. Germline lookup yields CDR1 SNHLY and CDR2 FYNNEI. This CDR3 is CASSETTGTYGYTF. The CDR3 DNA is TGTGCCAGCAGTGAGACGACAGGGACCTATGGCTACACCTTC.

This clonotype has more than one count but fewer than ten. The chain carries TRBV12-3 or TRBV12-4 and TRBJ2-2, with 8 bases lining up with TRBD2. With V trimmed by 8 bases and J by 0 bases, 5 bases remained unmatched. The CDR3 is 15 residues long. Written as DNA, the CDR3 is TGTGCCAGCCGAGTAGCGGGGACGAACACCGGGGAGCTGTTTTTT. Amino acids: CASRVAGTNTGELFF.

This sequence joins TRBV11-2 and TRBJ2-1; 9 nucleotides match TRBD2. Germline V gene sequence: CDR1 SGHAT, CDR2 FQNNGV. V dropped 2 bases and J dropped 4; count of bases not matched to a gene: 9. The CDR3 consists of 17 residues. CDR3 region: CASSLLAGGQGYNEQFF. The CDR3, as DNA: TGTGCCAGCAGCTTACTGGCGGGGGGGCAGGGATACAATGAGCAGTTCTTC.

This clonotype was detected a few times. The chain combines TRBV7-9 with TRBJ1-2; weak D call: TRBD1 (6 bases). Germline assignment: CDR1 SEHNR and CDR2 FQNEAQ (reference sequence). This CDR3 has 15 residues. The ends were cut back, 6 bases at V and 4 bases at J, with 18 bases in the middle. CDR3 bases: TGTGCCAGCAGTCCTCCTTCGGGGGGCGGCTATGGCTACACCTTC. This sequence encodes CASSPPSGGGYGYTF. Full variable domain (remainder filled in from reference TRBV7-9 and TRBJ1-2): DTGVSQNPRHKITKRGQNVTFRCDPISEHNRLYWYRQTLGQGPEFLTYFQNEAQLEKSRLLSDRFSAERPKGSFSTLEIQRTEQGDSAMYLCASSPPSGGGYGYTFGSGTRLTVV.

The genes are TRBV13 and TRBJ2-3; 7 positions match TRBD2. Trimming cost V 1 base and J 5 bases; bases outside gene matches: 6. CDR3 size: 15 residues. CDR1 is PRHDT and CDR2 is FYEKMQ in the germline V gene (reference sequence). The CDR3 spells CASSLASGGRDTQYF. The CDR3 nucleotides read TGTGCCAGCAGCTTAGCTAGCGGCGGGCGAGATACGCAGTATTTT.

This clonotype has more than one count but fewer than ten. V is TRBV6-1 and J is TRBJ1-5; a weak D match, TRBD1 (5 bases). V lost 6 bases and J 5 bases, leaving 20 bases between the germline ends. The CDR3 extends over 16 amino acids. Germline CDR1 MNHNS, CDR2 SASEGT. In DNA form, the CDR3 reads TGTGCCAGCAGCCGACCGGGCCCAGGGCTTGATCAGCCCCAGCATTTT. Translated: CASSRPGPGLDQPQHF.

The gene calls are TRBV29-1 and TRBJ1-1, with D hard to call. Per germline, CDR1 SQVTM and CDR2 ANQGSEA. The CDR3 is made up of 11 amino acids. V was pared by 1 base and J by 4 bases, with 4 bases between. CDR3 sequence: CSVEGGTEAFF. Here the CDR3 DNA reads TGCAGCGTTGAAGGGGGCACTGAAGCTTTCTTT.

This clonotype was detected ten times or more. The rearrangement uses TRBV11-2 and TRBJ1-1; D gene unclear. Germline V gene sequence: CDR1 SGHAT, CDR2 FQNNGV. Trimming shortened V by 5 bases and J by 5 bases, and 12 bases separated the two germline ends. The length of the CDR3 is 13 residues. The CDR3 is CASSILPGTEAFF. DNA of the CDR3: TGTGCCAGCAGCATTCTTCCGGGAACTGAAGCTTTCTTT. Using reference TRBV11-2 and TRBJ1-1 for the parts outside the CDR3, the full variable domain is EAGVAQSPRYKIIEKRQSVAFWCNPISGHATLYWYQQILGQGPKLLIQFQNNGVVDDSQLPKDRFSAERLKGVDSTLKIQPAKLEDSAVYLCASSILPGTEAFFGQGTRLTVV.

This clonotype was counted between two and nine times. The chain employs TRBV19 and TRBJ2-2; 9 bases are shared with TRBD2. CDR3 length: 17 amino acids. Per germline, CDR1 LNHDA and CDR2 SQIVND (reference sequence). Losses at the gene ends were 1 base for V and 4 bases for J; bases not matched to a gene: 7. Here the CDR3 reads CASSIGAGGLITGELFF. CDR3 sequence (DNA): TGTGCCAGTAGTATAGGGGCGGGGGGGCTGATCACCGGGGAGCTGTTTTTT.

The genes are TRBV27 and TRBJ2-5; 10 bases are shared with TRBD2. This CDR3 has 14 amino acids. J lost 9 bases, V lost 5 bases, and 9 bases had no gene match. Per the germline V gene, CDR1 is MNHEY and CDR2 is SMNVEV (reference sequence). DNA for the CDR3: TGTGCCAGCAGTCCGCTAGCGGGGGCCTTGGCCCAGTACTTC. It yields the protein CASSPLAGALAQYF.

This clonotype was detected once. A read error may explain this, as a much larger clone is one base away. This chain uses TRBV9 with TRBJ2-5, with 7 bases lining up with TRBD1. V lost 7 bases to trimming and J lost 5 bases; unmatched junction nucleotides: 14. This CDR3 contains 15 residues. Germline CDR1 and CDR2: SGDLS and YYNGEE. This chain's CDR3 is CASSGGAGEHETQYF. DNA of the CDR3: TGTGCCAGCTCAGGGGGAGCAGGGGAGCACGAGACCCAGTACTTC. The variable domain in full, completed from reference TRBV9 and TRBJ2-5, reads DSGVTQTPKHLITATGQRVTLRCSPRSGDLSVYWYQQSLDQGLQFLIQYYNGEERAKGNILERFSAQQFPDLHSELNLSSLELGDSALYFCASSGGAGEHETQYFGPGTRLLVL.

The V gene is TRBV3-1, the J gene TRBJ2-7; 15 bases are shared with TRBD2. The V segment lost 1 base and the J segment 6 bases; nucleotides outside the gene matches: 10. Germline lookup yields CDR1 LGHDT and CDR2 YNNKEL (reference sequence). The CDR3 has 18 amino acids. The CDR3 nucleotides read TGTGCCAGCAGCCAAGGAGGCCTAGGGACTAGCGGGGGGTCCGAGCAGTACGTC. As protein: CASSQGGLGTSGGSEQYV.

The chain uses TRBV20-1 and TRBJ2-1; 7 bases are shared with TRBD2. The CDR3 has 12 amino acids. CDR1 is DFQATT, CDR2 SNEGSKA, per germline (reference sequence). Trimming at V came to 1 base and at J to 15 bases, leaving 9 bases not matched to a gene. The CDR3 protein is CSARGDGLVPFF. CDR3 nucleotides: TGCAGTGCTAGAGGTGATGGACTAGTTCCGTTCTTC.

The rearrangement links TRBV7-9 to TRBJ2-4, with D possibly TRBD1 on 6 matching bases. Germline V gene data show CDR1 as SEHNR and CDR2 as FQNEAQ (reference sequence). Trimming cost V 5 bases and J 11 bases, with 19 bases left between them. The CDR3 runs 14 residues. The CDR3 DNA is TGTGCCAGCAGCCTACCTGAGGACAGACGCCTTCAGTACTTC. Translating it yields CASSLPEDRRLQYF. Full variable domain (remainder filled in from reference TRBV7-9 and TRBJ2-4): DTGVSQNPRHKITKRGQNVTFRCDPISEHNRLYWYRQTLGQGPEFLTYFQNEAQLEKSRLLSDRFSAERPKGSFSTLEIQRTEQGDSAMYLCASSLPEDRRLQYFGAGTRLSVL.

This clonotype was found many times. The V call is TRBV14, the J call TRBJ1-1; D is perhaps TRBD1 (6 bases). The CDR3 is made up of 15 amino acids. Germline V lookup: CDR1 SGHDN, CDR2 FVKESK. Trimming left V 0 bases short and J 6 bases short, with 14 bases between. The CDR3 is CASSQDLAGAAEAFF. The CDR3 DNA reads TGTGCCAGCAGCCAAGATTTAGCAGGGGCGGCTGAAGCTTTCTTT. Complete variable domain (other parts from reference TRBV14 and TRBJ1-1): EAGVTQFPSHSVIEKGQTVTLRCDPISGHDNLYWYRRVMGKEIKFLLHFVKESKQDESGMPNNRFLAERTGGTYSTLKVQPAELEDSGVYFCASSQDLAGAAEAFFGQGTRLTVV.

The sample holds many counts of this clonotype. The chain recombines TRBV27 with TRBJ2-3, with D tentatively TRBD2 (6 bases). Trimming removed 2 bases at V and 1 base at J, with 16 bases between. CDR3 size: 17 residues. Germline CDR1 is MNHEY and CDR2 is SMNVEV (reference sequence). Here the CDR3 DNA reads TGTGCCAGCAGTTTACCGGGACTTGGAAAAGGCACAGATACGCAGTATTTT. Translating gives CASSLPGLGKGTDTQYF.

The rearrangement joins TRBV4-1 to TRBJ1-1; D uncertain. V lost 1 base to trimming and J lost 3 bases, with 9 bases between them. Germline values: CDR1 MGHRA, CDR2 YSYEKL. The CDR3 runs to 14 residues. The CDR3 sequence: CASSQVGTDTEAFF. In nucleotides, the CDR3 is TGCGCCAGCAGCCAAGTGGGTACAGACACTGAAGCTTTCTTT.

This clonotype was observed at least ten times. The chain is built from TRBV6-5 and TRBJ1-1, with D unresolved. Trimming took 0 bases from V and 1 from J, leaving 9 bases between them. The germline V gene encodes CDR1 MNHEY and CDR2 SVGAGI. CDR3 length equals 15 residues. The CDR3: CASSYSNVGNTEAFF. The CDR3 nucleotides read TGTGCCAGCAGTTACTCGAACGTGGGGAACACTGAAGCTTTCTTT.

There are many counts of this clonotype. V gene TRBV12-3 or TRBV12-4 combines with J gene TRBJ2-1, with TRBD2 matching 10 bases. The V segment lost 5 bases and the J segment 9 bases; nucleotides outside the gene matches: 10. The CDR3 contains 15 residues. CDR3 DNA sequence: TGTGCCAGCAGTCAGCTAGCGGGAGTGGCCTTTGAGCAGTTCTTC. It is translated as CASSQLAGVAFEQFF.

This clonotype came up a few times. The chain joins TRBV12-5 to TRBJ2-3; TRBD1 matches at 9 bases. The V gene's germline CDR1 is LGHNT and CDR2 FRNRAP. The CDR3 loop spans 17 amino acids. Trimming at V came to 3 bases and at J to 6 bases, leaving 13 bases not matched to a gene. CDR3 protein: CASGFVAGTGNPDTQYF. Here the CDR3 DNA reads TGTGCTAGTGGTTTTGTCGCCGGGACAGGGAATCCGGATACGCAGTATTTT.

The CDR3 here is CASSQASGVNGRVYNEQFF. The CDR3, as DNA: TGTGCCAGCAGCCAAGCAAGTGGGGTTAACGGGAGGGTCTACAATGAGCAGTTCTTC. V gene TRBV3-1 combines with J gene TRBJ2-1; 8 bases align to TRBD2. The CDR3 covers 19 residues. V lost 1 base and J lost 3; bases outside the gene matches: 14. Germline V gene sequence: CDR1 LGHDT, CDR2 YNNKEL (reference sequence).

The V call is TRBV10-3, the J call TRBJ1-1, with D perhaps TRBD1 (5 bases). The CDR3 is made up of 13 amino acids. V was trimmed by 10 bases and J by 4 bases, leaving 16 bases between them. The germline CDR1 and CDR2 sequences are ENHRY and SYGVKD. CDR3 bases: TGTGCCACCCTTGGGGTTGGGGGCACTGAAGCTTTCTTT. Protein product: CATLGVGGTEAFF.

The chain uses TRBV30 and TRBJ2-5; D is possibly TRBD1 (5 bases). Trimming cost V 4 bases and J 4 bases, with 19 bases left between them. The germline CDR1 and CDR2 sequences are GTSNPN and SVGIG (reference sequence). CDR3 length: 15 residues. The CDR3 loop reads CAWNSGQGFRETQYF. The CDR3 DNA sequence: TGTGCCTGGAATTCCGGGCAGGGATTTAGAGAGACCCAGTACTTC.

Details on this clonotype: Its ends do not fully match the called genes, so a read error is possible. The J gene is TRBJ2-6, the V gene TRBV27; maybe TRBD1 (5 bases). This CDR3 region has 16 residues. Germline V gene sequence: CDR1 MNHEY, CDR2 SMNVEV (reference sequence). CDR3 in DNA: TGTGCCAGCAGTGTTTCACCTTACTCTGGGGCCAGCGTCCTGACTTTC. This codes for CASSVSPYSGASVLTF.

The chain uses TRBV11-2 and TRBJ2-2; D remains unclear. The CDR3 covers 13 residues. From germline, CDR1 is SGHAT and CDR2 FQNNGV. V gave up 5 bases and J gave up 3 bases, with 7 bases separating them. DNA of the CDR3: TGTGCCAGCAGCCCCCCCTACACCGGGGAGCTGTTTTTT. As protein: CASSPPYTGELFF. Supplemented by reference TRBV11-2 and TRBJ2-2, the full variable domain reads EAGVAQSPRYKIIEKRQSVAFWCNPISGHATLYWYQQILGQGPKLLIQFQNNGVVDDSQLPKDRFSAERLKGVDSTLKIQPAKLEDSAVYLCASSPPYTGELFFGEGSRLTVL.

This clonotype was observed at least ten times. The chain links TRBV2 to TRBJ2-1; no definite D call. The CDR3 spans 16 residues. Per the germline V gene, CDR1 is SNHLY and CDR2 is FYNNEI. V lost 6 bases, J lost 0 bases, and 15 bases lay in between. The CDR3 region is CASSSGRRSSYNEQFF. CDR3 DNA: TGTGCCAGCAGCTCCGGACGCCGCAGCTCCTACAATGAGCAGTTCTTC.

There are many counts of this clonotype. The chain has TRBV2 and TRBJ2-7; D is possibly TRBD1 or TRBD2 (5 bases each). The V gene lost 3 bases and the J gene lost 3 bases, with 15 bases spanning the gap. CDR1 SNHLY and CDR2 FYNNEI come from the germline V gene. The CDR3 runs 15 residues. In nucleotides, the CDR3 is TGTGCCAGCAGTGACCCGGGACCAACATACTACGAGCAGTACTTC. Translating gives CASSDPGPTYYEQYF.